This T cell receptor beta chain was sequenced in a study of T cell responses to AZD1222 COVID-19 vaccine. Regarding the study as a whole: Baseline antibody screening turned up just six or seven seropositive AZD1222 recipients. The sample set comprised mostly white British donors with more females, and clonal diversity was possibly underestimated.

With respect to this clone: The antigen is undetermined.

Clones were sequenced by immunoSEQ multiplex PCR, and TCRdb holds only the in-frame ones, with some missing. The sample holds 95,000 to 150,000 clones, about nine tenths seen once. CDR1 is SEHNR and CDR2 is FQNEAQ in the germline V gene (reference sequence). The germline V and J ends were trimmed by 2 bases and 6 bases, with 7 bases remaining between them. CDR3 size: 12 residues. The sequence came from an adult in good health. The sequences come from peripheral blood, collected on day 0 of AZD1222 vaccination. This rearrangement joins TRBV7-9 to TRBJ1-2; no reliable D call. The CDR3 sequence is CASSLNRDGYTF. The CDR3, as DNA: TGTGCCAGCAGCTTAAATCGCGATGGCTACACCTTC.